This paragraph reports one TCR beta chain. Peripheral blood and lesional scalp punch biopsies were taken from alopecia areata patients. The data originate from a study of CD8+ T cells in alopecia areata. Investigators isolated RNA and reverse transcribed it into cDNA to act as the sequencing template. Sequencing used immunoSEQ multiplex PCR; TCRdb keeps in-frame clones, though not all of them. The repertoire holds around 140,000 clones, with around 47% as singletons. The CDR3 has 13 amino acids. Germline-derived CDR1 and CDR2 are SNHLY and FYNNEI. Deletions cut 6 bases from V and 2 bases from J, with 10 bases between.

This rearrangement joins TRBV2 to TRBJ2-5; possibly TRBD2 for D (5 bases). Sequenced sample: CD4+ T cells sorted from blood. The receptor comes from a human donor with alopecia areata. DNA of the CDR3: TGTGCCAGCAGGCGAGGGCCGCAAGAGACCCAGTACTTC. This encodes CASRRGPQETQYF.